This T cell receptor (beta chain) was documented in a study of beta chain features in type 1 diabetes. Across the whole study: Age and gender were similar between patients and healthy donors, as were cell yields. Study outcomes and limitations: Cells with high TCR expression could be over-represented when cDNA is sequenced. Moderate but significant shortening of TCRB CDR3s was recorded in all four CD4+ subsets from Type 1 diabetes patients. The naive, central memory and Treg TCRB repertoires showed an apparent similarity that was greater among patients than among healthy donors.

Reverse transcribing all isolated RNA meant expressed TCRB transcripts were sequenced. Generated by immunoSEQ multiplex PCR, the TCRdb table keeps only in-frame clones and is missing some. Altogether about 650,000 clones are present, 9.5% to 15% being singletons, with the ten largest covering more than 0.095%. For this clone: The target antigen is unknown.

This clonotype was obtained from a man aged 25 to 40 with type 1 diabetes. Input material: naive CD4+ T cells from blood.

CDR3 sequence reads: CASSQDLQSKQPQHF. DNA of the CDR3: TGCGCCAGCAGCCAAGATTTACAGTCCAAGCAGCCCCAGCATTTT. This chain joins TRBV4-3 and TRBJ1-5; D remains unclear. Germline values: CDR1 LGHNA, CDR2 YSLEER. The CDR3 extends over 15 amino acids. V was clipped by 0 bases and J by 7 bases, with 13 bases between them.